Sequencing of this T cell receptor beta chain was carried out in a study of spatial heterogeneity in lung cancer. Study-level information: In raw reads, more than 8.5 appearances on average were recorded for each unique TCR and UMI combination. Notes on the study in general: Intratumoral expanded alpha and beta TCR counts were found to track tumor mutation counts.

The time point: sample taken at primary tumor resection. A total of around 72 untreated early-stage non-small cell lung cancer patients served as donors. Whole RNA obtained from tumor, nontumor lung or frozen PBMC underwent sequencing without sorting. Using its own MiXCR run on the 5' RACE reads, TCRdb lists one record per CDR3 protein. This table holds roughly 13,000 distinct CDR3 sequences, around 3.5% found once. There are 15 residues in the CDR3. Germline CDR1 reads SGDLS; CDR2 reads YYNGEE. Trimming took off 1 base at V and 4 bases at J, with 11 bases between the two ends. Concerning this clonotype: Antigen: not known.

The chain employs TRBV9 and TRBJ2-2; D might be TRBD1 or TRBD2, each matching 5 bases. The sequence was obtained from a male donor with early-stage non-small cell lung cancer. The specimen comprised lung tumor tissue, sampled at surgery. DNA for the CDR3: TGTGCCAGCAGCGTAATGTCCGGGACCACCGGGGAGCTGTTTTTT. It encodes CASSVMSGTTGELFF. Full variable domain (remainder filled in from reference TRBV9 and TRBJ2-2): DSGVTQTPKHLITATGQRVTLRCSPRSGDLSVYWYQQSLDQGLQFLIQYYNGEERAKGNILERFSAQQFPDLHSELNLSSLELGDSALYFCASSVMSGTTGELFFGEGSRLTVL.